A selection of T cell receptor beta chains follows, all from one sample in a study of T cells in Graves' hyperthyroidism and ophthalmopathy. Using its own MiXCR run on the multiplex PCR reads, TCRdb lists one record per CDR3 protein. The top ten hold less than 6% of the sample, which has hundreds of thousands of distinct CDR3 sequences, 14% seen once. The sample comprised blood. The receptors were gathered from a woman aged 25 to 45 with Graves' hyperthyroidism that later progressed to Graves' ophthalmopathy. Both conserved end residues are part of each CDR3. The D gene is left open where the match is weak. Size values are once, few and many counts, or a class for expanded clones, and some rows have none.

abundance: few
d_gene: TRBD1
j_gene: TRBJ2-2
v_gene: TRBV19
CDR3aa: CASSRRDRASTGELFF
CDR3nt: TGTGCCAGTAGTAGGAGGGACAGGGCGAGCACCGGGGAGCTGTTTTTT

abundance: many
d_gene: .
j_gene: TRBJ2-3
v_gene: TRBV28
CDR3aa: CASSSGTTRPDTQYF
CDR3nt: TGTGCCAGCAGTTCCGGGACCACCCGCCCAGATACGCAGTATTTT

abundance: .
d_gene: TRBD1
j_gene: TRBJ2-5
v_gene: TRBV4-1
CDR3aa: CASSQEGQGLATQYF
CDR3nt: TGCGCCAGCAGCCAAGAAGGACAGGGGTTAGCGACCCAGTACTTC

abundance: many
d_gene: TRBD2
j_gene: TRBJ2-7
v_gene: TRBV28
CDR3aa: CASSNGPGLGYYEQYF
CDR3nt: TGTGCCAGCAGTAATGGTCCGGGACTAGGCTACTACGAGCAGTACTTC

abundance: many
d_gene: .
j_gene: TRBJ2-2
v_gene: TRBV27
CDR3aa: CASKGTQLTGELFF
CDR3nt: TGTGCCAGCAAAGGGACGCAACTCACCGGGGAGCTGTTTTTT

abundance: few
d_gene: .
j_gene: TRBJ2-1
v_gene: TRBV7-3
CDR3aa: CASSLLRTDPAHEQFF
CDR3nt: TGTGCCAGCAGCTTACTACGGACTGACCCGGCCCATGAGCAGTTCTTC

abundance: .
d_gene: TRBD2
j_gene: TRBJ2-4
v_gene: TRBV11-2
CDR3aa: CASSSRGTSGSIGAKNIQYF
CDR3nt: TGTGCCAGCAGCTCCCGGGGGACTAGCGGGAGTATCGGAGCCAAAAACATTCAGTACTTC

abundance: many
d_gene: TRBD2
j_gene: TRBJ2-5
v_gene: TRBV20-1
CDR3aa: CSAPLAGVAETQYF
CDR3nt: TGCAGTGCACCACTAGCGGGAGTGGCGGAGACCCAGTACTTC

abundance: few
d_gene: .
j_gene: TRBJ2-2
v_gene: TRBV29-1
CDR3aa: CSVDVGYTGELFF
CDR3nt: TGCAGCGTTGACGTCGGATACACCGGGGAGCTGTTTTTT

abundance: .
d_gene: .
j_gene: TRBJ2-1
v_gene: TRBV20-1
CDR3aa: CSALETKTSWGRQFF
CDR3nt: TGCAGTGCACTTGAAACTAAGACTAGCTGGGGGCGGCAGTTCTTC

abundance: many
d_gene: TRBD2
j_gene: TRBJ2-1
v_gene: TRBV6-5
CDR3aa: CASSYSGTSGGYNEQFF
CDR3nt: TGTGCCAGCAGTTACTCCGGGACTAGCGGGGGGTACAATGAGCAGTTCTTC

abundance: many
d_gene: .
j_gene: TRBJ2-5
v_gene: TRBV6-1
CDR3aa: CASGSQETQYF
CDR3nt: TGTGCCAGCGGATCCCAAGAGACCCAGTACTTC

abundance: many
d_gene: .
j_gene: TRBJ2-3
v_gene: TRBV5-1
CDR3aa: CASSLVVRASADTQYF
CDR3nt: TGCGCCAGCAGCTTGGTTGTGCGGGCAAGCGCAGATACGCAGTATTTT

abundance: .
d_gene: .
j_gene: TRBJ2-7
v_gene: TRBV4-2
CDR3aa: CASSQDRQSYEQYF
CDR3nt: TGTGCCAGCAGCCAAGACAGGCAATCCTACGAGCAGTACTTC

abundance: few
d_gene: .
j_gene: TRBJ1-2
v_gene: TRBV3-1
CDR3aa: CASSQDPSGGSGYTF
CDR3nt: TGTGCCAGCAGCCAAGACCCGTCGGGGGGCTCCGGCTACACCTTC

abundance: many
d_gene: TRBD1
j_gene: TRBJ2-3
v_gene: TRBV3-1
CDR3aa: CASKRDSSTDTQYF
CDR3nt: TGTGCCAGCAAAAGGGACAGTAGCACAGATACGCAGTATTTT

abundance: many
d_gene: .
j_gene: TRBJ1-1
v_gene: TRBV28
CDR3aa: CASSPPAGSWATEAFF
CDR3nt: TGTGCCAGCAGCCCACCGGCAGGGAGTTGGGCCACTGAAGCTTTCTTT

abundance: few
d_gene: TRBD1
j_gene: TRBJ2-1
v_gene: TRBV7-9
CDR3aa: CASSPTRGTDLGEQFF
CDR3nt: TGTGCCAGCAGCCCTACAAGGGGGACAGACCTCGGGGAGCAGTTCTTC